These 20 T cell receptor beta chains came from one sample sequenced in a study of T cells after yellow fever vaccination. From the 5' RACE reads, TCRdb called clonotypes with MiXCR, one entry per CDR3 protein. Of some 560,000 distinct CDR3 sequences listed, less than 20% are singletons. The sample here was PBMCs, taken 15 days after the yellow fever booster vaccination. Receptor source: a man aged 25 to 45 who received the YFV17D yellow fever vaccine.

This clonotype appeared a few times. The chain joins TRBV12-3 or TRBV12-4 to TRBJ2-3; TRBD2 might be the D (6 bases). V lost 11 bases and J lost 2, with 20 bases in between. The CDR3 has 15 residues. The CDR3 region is CAAGGGALPTDTQYF. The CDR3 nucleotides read TGTGCCGCCGGTGGAGGGGCCCTACCCACAGATACGCAGTATTTT.

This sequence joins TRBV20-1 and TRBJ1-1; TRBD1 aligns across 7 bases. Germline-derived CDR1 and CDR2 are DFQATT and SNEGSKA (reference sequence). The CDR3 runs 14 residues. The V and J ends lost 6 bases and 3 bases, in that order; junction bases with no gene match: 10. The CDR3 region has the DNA TGCAGTGCCGTAATAACAGGGGAGGACACTGAAGCTTTCTTT. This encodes CSAVITGEDTEAFF.

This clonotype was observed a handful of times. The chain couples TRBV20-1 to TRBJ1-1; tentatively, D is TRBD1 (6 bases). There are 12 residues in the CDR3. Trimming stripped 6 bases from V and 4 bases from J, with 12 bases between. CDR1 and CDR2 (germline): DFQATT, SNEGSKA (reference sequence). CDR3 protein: CSARGGGTEAFF. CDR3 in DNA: TGCAGTGCCCGAGGGGGGGGCACTGAAGCTTTCTTT.

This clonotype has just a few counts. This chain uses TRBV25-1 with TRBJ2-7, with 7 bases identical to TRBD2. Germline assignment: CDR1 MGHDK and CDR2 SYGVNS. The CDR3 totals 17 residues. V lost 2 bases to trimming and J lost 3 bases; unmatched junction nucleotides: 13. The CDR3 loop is CASSEPQLSGGSYEQYF. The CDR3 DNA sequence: TGTGCCAGCAGTGAACCCCAGCTGAGTGGCGGGAGCTACGAGCAGTACTTC.

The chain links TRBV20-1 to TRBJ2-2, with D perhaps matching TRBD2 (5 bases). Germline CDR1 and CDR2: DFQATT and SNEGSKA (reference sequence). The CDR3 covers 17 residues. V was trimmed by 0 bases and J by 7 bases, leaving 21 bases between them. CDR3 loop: CSARDSVRTGVFGELFF. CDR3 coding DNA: TGCAGTGCTAGAGATTCAGTACGCACCGGGGTCTTCGGGGAGCTGTTTTTT.

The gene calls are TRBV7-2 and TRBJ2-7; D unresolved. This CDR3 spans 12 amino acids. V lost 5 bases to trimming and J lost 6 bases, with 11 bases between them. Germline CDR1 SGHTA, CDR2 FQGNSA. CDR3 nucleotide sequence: TGTGCCAGCAGCCGGGTGGGCGTCGAGCAGTACTTC. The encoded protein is CASSRVGVEQYF. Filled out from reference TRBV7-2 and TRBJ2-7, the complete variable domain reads GAGVSQSPSNKVTEKGKDVELRCDPISGHTALYWYRQSLGQGLEFLIYFQGNSAPDKSGLPSDRFSAERTGGSVSTLTIQRTQQEDSAVYLCASSRVGVEQYFGPGTRLTVT.

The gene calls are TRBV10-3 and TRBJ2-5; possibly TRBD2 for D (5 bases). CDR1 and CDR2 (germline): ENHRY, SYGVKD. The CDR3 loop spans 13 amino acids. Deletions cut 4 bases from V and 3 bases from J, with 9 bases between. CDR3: CAISGGLEETQYF. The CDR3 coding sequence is TGTGCCATCAGTGGAGGGCTAGAAGAGACCCAGTACTTC.

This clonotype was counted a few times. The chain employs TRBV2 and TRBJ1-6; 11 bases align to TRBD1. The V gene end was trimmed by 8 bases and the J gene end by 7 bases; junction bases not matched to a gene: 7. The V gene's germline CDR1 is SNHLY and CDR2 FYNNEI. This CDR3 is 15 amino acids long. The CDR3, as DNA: TGTGCCAGCTTGAGGGACAGGGGGACAAATTCACCCCTCCACTTT. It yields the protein CASLRDRGTNSPLHF.

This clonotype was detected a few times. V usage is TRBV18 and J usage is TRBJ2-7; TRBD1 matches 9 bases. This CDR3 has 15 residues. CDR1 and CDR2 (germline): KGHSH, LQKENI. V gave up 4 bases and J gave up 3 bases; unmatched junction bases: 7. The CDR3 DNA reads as TGTGCCAGCTCACTAGAGAGGACAGGGGTCTACGAGCAGTACTTC. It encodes CASSLERTGVYEQYF.

CDR3 region: CSAALGSNQPQHF. The CDR3 DNA is TGCAGTGCTGCCTTAGGGAGCAATCAGCCCCAGCATTTT. The chain has TRBV20-1 and TRBJ1-5; D gene ambiguous. Deletions cut 5 bases from V and 1 base from J, with 9 bases between. CDR3 length: 13 amino acids. Germline assignment: CDR1 DFQATT and CDR2 SNEGSKA (reference sequence).

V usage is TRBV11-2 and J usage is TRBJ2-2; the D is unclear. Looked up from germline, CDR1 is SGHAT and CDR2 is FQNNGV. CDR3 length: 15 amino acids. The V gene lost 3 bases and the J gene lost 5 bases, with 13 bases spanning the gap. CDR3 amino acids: CASSFGRSPTGELFF. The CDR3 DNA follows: TGTGCCAGCAGCTTCGGCCGTTCTCCAACCGGGGAGCTGTTTTTT.

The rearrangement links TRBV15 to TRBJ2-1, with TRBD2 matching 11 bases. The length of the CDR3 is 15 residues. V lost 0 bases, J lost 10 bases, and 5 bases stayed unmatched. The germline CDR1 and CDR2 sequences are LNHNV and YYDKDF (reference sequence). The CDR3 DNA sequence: TGTGCCACCAGCAGAGAACTAGCGGGAGCAGGCGAGCAGTTCTTC. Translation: CATSRELAGAGEQFF.

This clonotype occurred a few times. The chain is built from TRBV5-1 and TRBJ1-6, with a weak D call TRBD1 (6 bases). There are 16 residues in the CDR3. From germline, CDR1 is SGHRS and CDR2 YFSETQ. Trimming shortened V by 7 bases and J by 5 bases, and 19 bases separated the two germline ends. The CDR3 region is CASAPQGSGDNSPLHF. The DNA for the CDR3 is TGCGCCAGCGCTCCTCAAGGGTCAGGGGATAATTCACCCCTCCACTTT.

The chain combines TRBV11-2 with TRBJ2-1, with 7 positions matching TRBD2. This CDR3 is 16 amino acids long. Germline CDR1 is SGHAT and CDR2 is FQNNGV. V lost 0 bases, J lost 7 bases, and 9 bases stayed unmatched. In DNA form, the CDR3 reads TGTGCCAGCAGCTTAGATCGTGGTTGGGGAGGGAATGAGCAGTTCTTC. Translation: CASSLDRGWGGNEQFF.

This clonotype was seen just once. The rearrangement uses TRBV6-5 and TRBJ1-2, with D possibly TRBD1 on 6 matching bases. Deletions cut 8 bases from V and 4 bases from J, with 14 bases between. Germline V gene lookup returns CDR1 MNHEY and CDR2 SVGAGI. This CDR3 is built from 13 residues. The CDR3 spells CASRWTEAYGYTF. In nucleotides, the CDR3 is TGTGCCAGCCGTTGGACAGAAGCCTATGGCTACACCTTC.

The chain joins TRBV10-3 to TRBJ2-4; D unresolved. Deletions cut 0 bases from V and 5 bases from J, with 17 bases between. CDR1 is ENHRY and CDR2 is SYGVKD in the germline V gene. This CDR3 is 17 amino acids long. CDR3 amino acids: CAISESTLLHRQNIQYF. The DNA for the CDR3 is TGTGCCATCAGTGAGTCGACTCTACTACACAGACAAAACATTCAGTACTTC.

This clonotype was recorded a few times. As DNA, the CDR3 is TGTGCCAGCAGTTACGGCAGGGGCATGAACGAGCAGTACTTC. The encoded protein is CASSYGRGMNEQYF. V is TRBV6-2 or TRBV6-3 and J is TRBJ2-7; possible D gene TRBD1, 6 bases. V gave up 2 bases and J gave up 5 bases, with 13 bases separating them. Germline lookup yields CDR1 MNHEY and CDR2 SVGEGT. The CDR3 consists of 14 residues.

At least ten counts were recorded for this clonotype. CDR3 sequence (DNA): TGTGCCAGCAGCTCTAGCGGGAGTGGCAATGAGCAGTTCTTC. This codes for CASSSSGSGNEQFF. This chain uses TRBV7-2 with TRBJ2-1; TRBD2 matches 10 bases. Germline assignment: CDR1 SGHTA and CDR2 FQGNSA. CDR3 length: 14 amino acids. The V segment lost 4 bases and the J segment 6 bases; nucleotides outside the gene matches: 3.

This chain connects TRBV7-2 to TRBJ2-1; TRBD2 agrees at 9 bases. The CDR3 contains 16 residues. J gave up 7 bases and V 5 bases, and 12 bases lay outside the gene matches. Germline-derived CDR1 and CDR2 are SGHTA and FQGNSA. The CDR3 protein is CASSDRPSGTGNEQFF. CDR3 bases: TGTGCCAGCAGCGACAGGCCTAGCGGGACGGGGAATGAGCAGTTCTTC.

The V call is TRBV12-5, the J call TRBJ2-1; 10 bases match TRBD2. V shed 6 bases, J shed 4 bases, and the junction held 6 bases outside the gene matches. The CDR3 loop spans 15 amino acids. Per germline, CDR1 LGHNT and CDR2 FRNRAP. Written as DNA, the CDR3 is TGTGCTAGTGGACAAGCGGGAGGGATATACAATGAGCAGTTCTTC. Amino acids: CASGQAGGIYNEQFF. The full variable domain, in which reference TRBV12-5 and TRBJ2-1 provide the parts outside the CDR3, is DARVTQTPRHKVTEMGQEVTMRCQPILGHNTVFWYRQTMMQGLELLAYFRNRAPLDDSGMPKDRFSAEMPDATLATLKIQPSEPRDSAVYFCASGQAGGIYNEQFFGPGTRLTVL.